This paragraph covers one T cell receptor (beta chain) sequence. Its antigen is unknown. The assay was immunoSEQ multiplex PCR, and TCRdb's table has in-frame clones only and misses some. The sample holds more than 100,000 clones; just over 90% are singletons and the top ten take 4.5% to 6%. This sample was taken from a study of T cell responses to AZD1222 COVID-19 vaccine. Whole-study results and caveats: Targets within unmutated variant regions were reportedly found for nearly half of spike-specific TCRs.

The sample here was peripheral blood, taken 28 days after the second AZD1222 dose. The sequence was obtained from an adult who received the AZD1222 COVID-19 vaccine.

CDR3 sequence reads: CASSGTAASEQFF. The CDR3 nucleotides are TGTGCCAGTAGTGGGACCGCAGCGAGTGAGCAGTTCTTC. V is TRBV19 and J is TRBJ2-1, with D tentatively TRBD1 or TRBD2 (5 bases each). Germline CDR1 is LNHDA and CDR2 is SQIVND (reference sequence). Trimming shortened V by 5 bases and J by 9 bases, and 14 bases separated the two germline ends. The CDR3 loop spans 13 amino acids.